One TCR beta chain is described in this entry. The primer mix had 60 Vbeta and 13 Jbeta primers. Repertoires were generated with immunoSEQ multiplex PCR, while TCRdb's copy carries only in-frame clones and drops some. The sample carries roughly 100,000 clones, over 70% recorded once. This sample stems from a study of cytomegalovirus exposure and HLA in healthy donors. V dropped 5 bases and J dropped 3 bases, with 13 bases sitting between them. The CDR3 runs to 14 residues. Germline V lookup: CDR1 SGHNT, CDR2 YENEEA. The V and J genes are TRBV11-3 and TRBJ2-5; a weak D match, TRBD1 (5 bases). Sequencing used PBMCs. This clonotype was obtained from a male donor in good health and CMV-seropositive. CDR3 bases: TGTGCCAGCAGCCCCCCAGGCAGGGAAGAGACCCAGTACTTC. Its translation: CASSPPGREETQYF.